The clone carrying this T cell receptor (beta chain) turned up a few times. What it recognizes is unknown. This sample stems from a study of beta chain features in type 1 diabetes. The length of the CDR3 is 13 residues. V dropped 5 bases and J dropped 8 bases, with 13 bases sitting between them. Germline CDR1 MRHNA, CDR2 SNTAGT. Reverse transcribing all isolated RNA meant expressed TCRB transcripts were sequenced. The protocol was immunoSEQ multiplex PCR, while the TCRdb copy is restricted to in-frame clones and leaves out a portion. The sample lists approximately 730,000 clones; roughly an eighth were seen once. Study conclusions and caveats: Shorter TCRB CDR3s, moderately but significantly so, were found in Type 1 diabetes patients in all four CD4+ subsets.

The material sequenced was naive CD4+ T cells from blood. The chain joins TRBV6-4 to TRBJ2-4, with D tentatively TRBD1 (5 bases). The clonotype comes from a man aged 18 to 35 with type 1 diabetes. CDR3 sequence (DNA): TGTGCCAGCAGTAAGAGCAGGGCCGACATTCAGTACTTC. Amino acids: CASSKSRADIQYF.